These 15 T cell receptor beta chains share one sample of origin, sequenced in a study of human T cells and chemical hapten exposure. Each CDR3 protein gets one entry after TCRdb re-called the RACE reads with MiXCR. The profile shows tens of thousands of distinct CDR3 sequences, roughly 10% of them singletons. This sample's time point: patch test 1, 2 weeks after DPC sensitization. Treatment indicated: therapeutic diphenylcyclopropenone sensitization with weekly scalp DPC. The input for sequencing was whole blood, taken in connection with sensitization to the hapten diphenylcyclopropenone (DPC). The receptors were gathered from an older woman with alopecia areata. Some clones in this sample may be carry-over from other donors' samples.

This chain links TRBV28 with TRBJ1-5; 7 positions agree with TRBD1. The junction had 6 bases not matched to a gene; V was cut back by 5 bases and J by 5 bases. Germline CDR1 and CDR2: MDHEN and SYDVKM. This CDR3 has 14 amino acids. The CDR3 DNA follows: TGTGCCAGCAGTCTGACAGGGAGTTATCAGCCCCAGCATTTT. Its translation: CASSLTGSYQPQHF.

The CDR3 reads CASDSGANNEQFF. The CDR3 DNA follows: TGTGCCAGCGATAGCGGGGCAAACAATGAGCAGTTCTTC. This sequence joins TRBV9 and TRBJ2-1, with 8 bases matching TRBD2. The CDR3 has 13 residues. J was trimmed by 5 bases and V by 7 bases; bases with no gene match: 5. Germline V gene sequence: CDR1 SGDLS, CDR2 YYNGEE.

The chain links TRBV7-6 to TRBJ1-1; D is ambiguous. The V gene's germline CDR1 is SGHVS and CDR2 FNYEAQ. The V and J ends lost 0 bases and 4 bases respectively, with 12 bases between them. The CDR3 covers 15 residues. As DNA, the CDR3 is TGTGCCAGCAGCTTAGCGCCCCAAGTGGTCACTGAAGCTTTCTTT. This encodes CASSLAPQVVTEAFF. The variable domain in full, completed from reference TRBV7-6 and TRBJ1-1, reads GAGVSQSPRYKVTKRGQDVALRCDPISGHVSLYWYRQALGQGPEFLTYFNYEAQQDKSGLPNDRFSAERPEGSISTLTIQRTEQRDSAMYRCASSLAPQVVTEAFFGQGTRLTVV.

This clonotype was detected a few times. This chain joins TRBV18 and TRBJ1-4; tentative D call: TRBD1 (6 bases). The V and J ends lost 0 bases and 10 bases respectively, with 15 bases between them. In germline, CDR1 is KGHSH, CDR2 LQKENI. This CDR3 has 15 residues. The CDR3 protein is CASSPPGHGGGKLFF. The CDR3 bases are TGTGCCAGCTCACCACCGGGTCACGGAGGGGGAAAACTGTTTTTT.

V usage is TRBV7-9 and J usage is TRBJ1-1; D is possibly TRBD1 (5 bases). Deletions cut 5 bases from V and 11 bases from J, with 24 bases between. CDR1 SEHNR and CDR2 FQNEAQ come from the germline V gene (reference sequence). The CDR3 is 15 residues long. The CDR3 DNA reads TGTGCCAGCAGCCAGACGGGACGGACGTCAGTGGATGCTTTCTTT. The encoded protein is CASSQTGRTSVDAFF. Together with reference TRBV7-9 and TRBJ1-1, the CDR3 gives the full variable domain: DTGVSQNPRHKITKRGQNVTFRCDPISEHNRLYWYRQTLGQGPEFLTYFQNEAQLEKSRLLSDRFSAERPKGSFSTLEIQRTEQGDSAMYLCASSQTGRTSVDAFFGQGTRLTVV.

The sample holds a few counts of this clonotype. The rearrangement joins TRBV6-5 to TRBJ2-7, with D possibly matching TRBD2 (6 bases). Trimming took off 0 bases at V and 0 bases at J, with 12 bases between the two ends. There are 16 residues in the CDR3. Germline loops: CDR1 MNHEY, CDR2 SVGAGI. The CDR3 loop is CASSYSGTLSSYEQYF. Here the CDR3 DNA reads TGTGCCAGCAGTTACTCGGGGACTCTTAGCTCCTACGAGCAGTACTTC.

The J gene is TRBJ2-5, the V gene TRBV7-8; 7 positions match TRBD1. This CDR3 comprises 15 residues. V dropped 1 base and J dropped 1; count of bases not matched to a gene: 3. Germline lookup yields CDR1 SGHVS and CDR2 FQNEAQ. CDR3 sequence reads: CASSLGGTVQETQYF. Written as DNA, the CDR3 is TGTGCCAGCAGCTTAGGTGGGACAGTCCAAGAGACCCAGTACTTC.

The chain combines TRBV5-4 with TRBJ2-7, with a weak D call TRBD1 (5 bases). Per the germline V gene, CDR1 is SGHNT and CDR2 is YYREEE (reference sequence). The V and J ends lost 0 bases and 4 bases respectively, with 14 bases between them. The CDR3 consists of 15 residues. DNA of the CDR3: TGTGCCAGCAGCTTGGGACAGTCCGAGACTTACGAGCAGTACTTC. Its protein product is CASSLGQSETYEQYF. The full variable domain, with the rest looked up from reference TRBV5-4 and TRBJ2-7, is ETGVTQSPTHLIKTRGQQVTLRCSSQSGHNTVSWYQQALGQGPQFIFQYYREEENGRGNFPPRFSGLQFPNYSSELNVNALELDDSALYLCASSLGQSETYEQYFGPGTRLTVT.

The chain couples TRBV11-2 to TRBJ1-1, with D uncertain. The germline V gene encodes CDR1 SGHAT and CDR2 FQNNGV. Deletions cut 5 bases from V and 1 base from J, with 5 bases between. CDR3 length: 12 amino acids. The CDR3 is CASSTWNTEAFF. The CDR3 DNA follows: TGTGCCAGCAGCACCTGGAACACTGAAGCTTTCTTT.

This clonotype occurred a few times. This chain connects TRBV12-3 or TRBV12-4 to TRBJ2-1; 9 bases map to TRBD1. Trimming at V came to 6 bases and at J to 12 bases, leaving 6 bases not matched to a gene. CDR3 length equals 12 residues. CDR3 sequence reads: CASSSTGGGQFF. The CDR3 bases are TGTGCCAGCAGCTCCACAGGGGGCGGGCAGTTCTTC.

CDR3 DNA: TGTGCCAGCAGTTTACCCTGGGCGGAGGTCGGGGAGCTGTTTTTT. It yields the protein CASSLPWAEVGELFF. The genes are TRBV12-3 or TRBV12-4 and TRBJ2-2; D perhaps matches TRBD2 (5 bases). V gave up 2 bases and J gave up 7 bases, with 14 bases separating them. The CDR3 spans 15 residues.

The chain links TRBV5-1 to TRBJ2-7, with 12 bases aligning to TRBD2. The CDR3 length is 16 residues. Trimming removed 4 bases from V and 5 bases from J; junction bases left unmatched: 10. Germline CDR1 SGHRS, CDR2 YFSETQ. CDR3 coding DNA: TGCGCCAGCAGCCGCGAACCGGGACTAGCGGGCGACGAGCAGTACTTC. Protein: CASSREPGLAGDEQYF.

This clonotype was recorded at least ten times. The chain joins TRBV3-1 to TRBJ1-1; 7 bases agree with TRBD1. The V gene's germline CDR1 is LGHDT and CDR2 YNNKEL (reference sequence). J lost 0 bases, V lost 4 bases, and 2 bases had no gene match. This CDR3 comprises 14 residues. CDR3 DNA: TGTGCCAGCAGCCCACAGGGGCTGAACACTGAAGCTTTCTTT. Residues: CASSPQGLNTEAFF. The complete variable domain, with remaining parts taken from reference TRBV3-1 and TRBJ1-1, reads DTAVSQTPKYLVTQMGNDKSIKCEQNLGHDTMYWYKQDSKKFLKIMFSYNNKELIINETVPNRFSPKSPDKAHLNLHINSLELGDSAVYFCASSPQGLNTEAFFGQGTRLTVV.

The table lists this clonotype with many counts. CDR3 sequence: CASSIIAGTQNSPLHF. CDR3 sequence (DNA): TGTGCCAGTAGTATTATAGCCGGGACACAGAATTCACCCCTCCACTTT. This sequence joins TRBV19 and TRBJ1-6; a possible D gene is TRBD1 (6 bases). This CDR3 has 16 residues. V lost 3 bases and J lost 7, with 16 bases in between. Per germline, CDR1 LNHDA and CDR2 SQIVND (reference sequence). The variable domain in full, with the rest retrieved from reference TRBV19 and TRBJ1-6, is DGGITQSPKYLFRKEGQNVTLSCEQNLNHDAMYWYRQDPGQGLRLIYYSQIVNDFQKGDIAEGYSVSREKKESFPLTVTSAQKNPTAFYLCASSIIAGTQNSPLHFGNGTRLTVT.

Points on this clonotype: At one end the junction does not follow the germline gene, possibly because of a read error. The J gene is TRBJ1-4, the V gene TRBV5-1; a possible D gene is TRBD1 (5 bases). CDR1 and CDR2 (germline): SGHRS, YFSETQ. The CDR3 is 13 residues long. CDR3 coding DNA: TGCGCCAGCAGCTGGGACCTCAGGGAAAAGCTGTTTTTT. It encodes CASSWDLREKLFF.